The T cell receptor beta chain under discussion was sequenced for a study of long-term antiretroviral therapy in people with HIV. Trimming cost V 1 base and J 0 bases, with 7 bases left between them. Germline V gene lookup returns CDR1 SGHAT and CDR2 FQNNGV. CDR3 size: 15 residues. Version v3.0 of the immunoSEQ assay was performed at survey level. TCRdb keeps only in-frame clones here, not all; method: immunoSEQ multiplex PCR. The sample has roughly 20,000 clones, approximately 80% seen once. This clone was counted a few times. The origin of this receptor is a man aged 18 to 30 with HIV. Sequencing was performed on unsorted PBMCs, taken roughly 4 years after starting antiretroviral therapy. The chain recombines TRBV11-2 with TRBJ1-5; unclear D gene. This chain's CDR3 is CASSLGRHSNQPQHF. CDR3 bases: TGTGCCAGCAGCTTAGGACGGCATAGCAATCAGCCCCAGCATTTT.